This TCR beta chain comes out of a study of shared clonotypes between healthy human individuals (dated by TCRdb to the early 2020s). Background on the whole study: A few men and a couple of women, aged 18 to 49 years, made up the cohort. Per donor, three plates each were used for CD4 naive and CD4 memory, two for CD8 naive, and one for CD8 memory. The study deeply sequenced blood TCR repertoires of about 5 healthy adults to estimate repertoire size and the extent of clonotype sharing between individuals. To increase sequencing depth and limit assay-specific biases, different laboratories used diverse techniques to prepare libraries and sequence TCR repertoires. Leukapheresis yielded between about 0.94 and 9.5 billion PBMCs per donor. Broader findings and caveats from the paper: Compared with non-shared clonotypes, the clonotypes found in all four sorted-subset donors had higher generation probabilities. Based on pairwise subsampling, the degree of clonotype sharing among donors was expected to be affected by sequencing depth. Estimated clonotype richness was generally larger for naive than for memory subsets. When several donors were compared, the shared fraction of clonotypes was approximately 5% for naive CD4, around 3.5% for naive CD8, roughly 2.3% for memory CD4, and 0.35% to 0.4% for memory CD8. Rarefaction of sorted-subset datasets indicated incomplete sequencing despite the large sequencing depth. Sampling was restricted to blood, and TCR repertoires in tissue are likely to differ from TCR repertoires in blood. Because the study included a small number of donors, the genetic and exposure-history diversity represented was limited.

TCR CDR3 regions were amplified from genomic DNA by multiplex PCR using the deep immunoSEQ assay. For each cell subset, the extracted genomic DNA was distributed evenly across all wells of several immunoSEQ 96-well plates, and each plate served as one replicate. For sorted subsets, roughly 0.2 ug genomic DNA, equal to tens of thousands of T cell genomes, was loaded into each replicate PCR. Purified libraries were measured with a Qubit 3.0 fluorometer, size-checked on a Bioanalyzer 2100, and measured again with the KAPA Library Quantification kit. Each immunoSEQ 96-well plate was sequenced on its own single-read 150-cycle Illumina NextSeq 550 flow cell. On the authors' methods: Because the immunoSEQ output included only junctional sequences and no quality scores, the filtering could not be the same as the filtering used for full-length reads. Sequences were annotated with PyIR, a Python wrapper for IgBLAST v1.9, and V/J genes and CDR3 were assigned using IMGT germline references. Any read was removed if the V/J assignment was weak (E-value above 1e-6), the CDR3 was missing, or the read contained stop codons, out-of-frame junctions, or ambiguous translated residues. V3J clonotypes were defined as sequences sharing an identical inferred V gene, J gene, and CDR3 amino acid sequence. Percentage overlap between repertoires was calculated by dividing the number of shared unique clonotypes by the size of the smaller repertoire. Three approaches were used to assess repertoire richness: RTK rarefaction, the Chao1 estimator, and Recon v2.1 estimates of unobserved clonotypes. OLGA was used to compute generation probabilities for all TCRbeta clonotypes that the gDNA method yielded from a few donors. TCRdb holds this immuneACCESS table with in-frame rearrangements only. Some clones are missing; in checked studies, unresolved V genes explain under half, and the rest has no known cause. V and J calls and clone size follow that table, whereas D and trimming were derived from the DNA. The sample table holds more than 2,000,000 clones, of which just over 90% were seen once. The ten largest clones represent over 0.12% of the sample.

Clipping removes 7 bases from V and 4 bases from J, with 8 as the unmatched junction base count. The CDR3, cysteine through phenylalanine, is 14 amino acids long. Just the 42-base CDR3 DNA is kept, in frame starting at base 1. Based on the germline V gene, the CDR1 and CDR2 sequences are ENHRY and SYGVKD. Notes on this clone: It lacks a known antigen. No base-level quality is on record; no much larger clone is a single base apart.

Healthy HIV-negative adults with no recently reported acute infections or vaccinations were included as donors. All donors were Caucasian adults living in Nashville, Tennessee, USA. Magnetic negative selection was used to enrich CD4+ T cells, after which naive cells were positively selected on CD45RA and the negative fraction became the memory subset. After blood collection by leukapheresis, PBMCs were isolated using Ficoll-Histopaque density gradient centrifugation and then cryopreserved in the vapor phase of liquid nitrogen. Analytical flow cytometry was used to check the purity and quantity of each magnetically sorted T cell population. From each sorted fraction, genomic DNA was isolated and quantified by UV absorbance on a Nanodrop 2000c.

The sample comprised naive CD4+ T cells sorted from blood. Per the publication, the cell subset or site label means: CD45RA+ positively selected. The V and J segments used are TRBV10-3 and TRBJ1-2, and TRBD1 aligns with 8 junction nucleotides. The sequence derives from a man aged 18-30 years in good health. The nucleotide sequence is TGTGCCATCAACTCAGGGGGCGCGGGCTATGGCTACACCTTC. Translated, it reads CAINSGGAGYGYTF.